Each of the 19 T cell receptor beta chains below was sequenced from the same sample in a study of response to subunit inactivated influenza vaccine. Using its own MiXCR run on the RT-PCR reads, TCRdb lists one record per CDR3 protein. The sample lists approximately 730,000 distinct CDR3 sequences, approximately 15% occurring once. The material sequenced was PBMCs from blood, taken approximately 15 days before vaccination. These TCRs come from a man aged 50-60 years who received an inactivated influenza vaccine.

This clonotype has more than one count but fewer than ten. The CDR3 sequence is CASSPGGTSSGNTIYF. In DNA, the CDR3 is TGTGCCAGCAGCCCAGGGGGGACTAGCTCTGGAAACACCATATATTTT. The chain employs TRBV7-2 and TRBJ1-3, with 7 positions matching TRBD1. The germline gives CDR1 SGHTA, CDR2 FQGNSA. J was trimmed by 0 bases and V by 5 bases; bases with no gene match: 7. The CDR3 has 16 residues.

DNA for the CDR3: TGTGCCAGCAGACGGGACAGGAGAGTAACCGGGGAGCTGTTTTTT. Residues: CASRRDRRVTGELFF. The chain has TRBV6-1 and TRBJ2-2; 8 bases match TRBD1. The V gene end was trimmed by 6 bases and the J gene end by 5 bases; junction bases not matched to a gene: 8. The CDR3 loop spans 15 amino acids. Per the germline V gene, CDR1 is MNHNS and CDR2 is SASEGT.

This clonotype has only a few counts. The rearrangement links TRBV5-1 to TRBJ1-1; D gene unclear. This CDR3 contains 13 residues. CDR1 is SGHRS and CDR2 is YFSETQ in the germline V gene. The germline V and J ends were trimmed by 3 bases and 1 base, with 7 bases remaining between them. CDR3: CASSYHSNTEAFF. In nucleotides, the CDR3 is TGCGCCAGCAGCTACCATTCGAACACTGAAGCTTTCTTT.

The rearrangement uses TRBV23-1 and TRBJ1-1; D may be TRBD1 (5 bases). TRBV23-1 is sorted into the ORF group, with uncertain function. V was shortened by 1 base and J by 5 bases, with 14 bases between the two germline ends. This CDR3 has 15 residues. CDR3 bases: TGCGCCAGCAGTCAATTCCCCCGGGGGAGTACTGAAGCTTTCTTT. Translating it yields CASSQFPRGSTEAFF.

The V gene is TRBV5-1, the J gene TRBJ1-2; 7 positions match TRBD1. The V and J ends lost 0 bases and 5 bases, in that order; junction bases with no gene match: 4. This CDR3 contains 14 residues. Per the germline V gene, CDR1 is SGHRS and CDR2 is YFSETQ. This CDR3 is CASSLETGRYGYTF. Written as DNA, the CDR3 is TGCGCCAGCAGCTTGGAGACAGGGAGATATGGCTACACCTTC.

This clonotype has a count of ten or more. The rearrangement links TRBV5-1 to TRBJ2-2, with D possibly called TRBD1 or TRBD2 (5 bases each). The germline CDR1 and CDR2 sequences are SGHRS and YFSETQ. V shed 7 bases and J shed 4 bases, with 14 bases lying between them. The CDR3 has 14 residues. The CDR3 is CASGIGASTGELFF. The CDR3 coding sequence is TGCGCCAGCGGGATCGGGGCATCCACCGGGGAGCTGTTTTTT.

V usage is TRBV7-2 and J usage is TRBJ2-2; 8 nucleotides line up with TRBD2. Germline V gene sequence: CDR1 SGHTA, CDR2 FQGNSA. This CDR3 has 16 amino acids. V lost 5 bases, J lost 5 bases, and 10 bases stayed unmatched. This CDR3 reads CASSPGSGGRTGELFF. The CDR3 nucleotides are TGTGCCAGCAGCCCAGGAAGTGGCGGGAGGACCGGGGAGCTGTTTTTT.

The genes are TRBV6-1 and TRBJ2-7, with D unclear. Germline assignment: CDR1 MNHNS and CDR2 SASEGT. Trimming shortened V by 6 bases and J by 0 bases, and 12 bases separated the two germline ends. This CDR3 region has 14 residues. This chain's CDR3 is CASRPLYSSYEQYF. The CDR3 coding sequence is TGTGCCAGCAGACCCCTGTATTCCTCCTACGAGCAGTACTTC.

The gene calls are TRBV25-1 and TRBJ2-7; D is possibly TRBD2 (7 bases). The germline V gene encodes CDR1 MGHDK and CDR2 SYGVNS. V lost 2 bases and J 0 bases, leaving 11 bases between the germline ends. CDR3 size: 15 residues. The CDR3 is CASSELGGLSYEQYF. The CDR3 nucleotides read TGTGCCAGCAGTGAACTCGGGGGGCTCTCCTACGAGCAGTACTTC.

This clonotype was counted only a few times. J is TRBJ1-3 and V is TRBV2; D uncertain. Germline V lookup: CDR1 SNHLY, CDR2 FYNNEI. Between the trimmed V and J ends, which lost 9 bases and 4 bases, there was a span of 4 bases. The CDR3 consists of 10 residues. CDR3 nucleotide sequence: TGTGCCAGAGGGGGAAACACCATATATTTT. Its translation is CARGGNTIYF.

There are a few counts of this clonotype. The genes are TRBV7-9 and TRBJ1-1; 9 bases align to TRBD1. V lost 3 bases to trimming and J lost 6 bases; unmatched junction nucleotides: 2. The CDR3 consists of 13 residues. Germline CDR1 reads SEHNR; CDR2 reads FQNEAQ (reference sequence). CDR3: CASSLRTGAEAFF. The CDR3 DNA is TGTGCCAGCAGCTTGAGGACAGGGGCTGAAGCTTTCTTT.

This clonotype has a handful of counts. V and J are TRBV6-2 or TRBV6-3 and TRBJ1-2; D gene ambiguous. Trimming took 6 bases from V and 1 from J, leaving 15 bases between them. In germline, CDR1 is MNHEY, CDR2 SVGEGT. The CDR3 loop spans 15 amino acids. CDR3 DNA: TGTGCCAGCAGGGGCGGACGGAGCTTTAACTATGGCTACACCTTC. Its translation is CASRGGRSFNYGYTF.

This clonotype was observed a handful of times. The chain employs TRBV2 and TRBJ2-5; no definite D call. The V gene lost 5 bases and the J gene lost 4 bases, with 11 bases spanning the gap. This CDR3 has 13 amino acids. The germline gives CDR1 SNHLY, CDR2 FYNNEI. CDR3: CASSISLVETQYF. The CDR3 DNA is TGTGCCAGCAGTATATCTCTCGTAGAGACCCAGTACTTC.

Only a few counts were recorded for this clonotype. This chain connects TRBV5-1 to TRBJ2-1, with D maybe TRBD1 (7 bases). CDR1 and CDR2 (germline): SGHRS, YFSETQ. The CDR3 is 13 amino acids. Deletions cut 6 bases from V and 8 bases from J, with 15 bases between. In DNA form, the CDR3 reads TGCGCCAGCATGGAGGGGGCAAGGGATGAGCAGTTCTTC. This sequence encodes CASMEGARDEQFF. The entire variable domain, with the rest obtained from reference TRBV5-1 and TRBJ2-1, is as follows: KAGVTQTPRYLIKTRGQQVTLSCSPISGHRSVSWYQQTPGQGLQFLFEYFSETQRNKGNFPGRFSGRQFSNSRSEMNVSTLELGDSALYLCASMEGARDEQFFGPGTRLTVL.

This clonotype came up a few times. The chain links TRBV3-1 to TRBJ2-3; TRBD1 agrees at 7 bases. CDR1 is LGHDT and CDR2 is YNNKEL in the germline V gene (reference sequence). Trimming cost V 0 bases and J 0 bases; bases outside gene matches: 6. There are 17 residues in the CDR3. For the CDR3, the DNA is TGTGCCAGCAGCCAAGACCTGACAGGGTTAAGCACAGATACGCAGTATTTT. As protein: CASSQDLTGLSTDTQYF.

This chain connects TRBV28 to TRBJ2-5; the D is unclear. The CDR3 totals 13 residues. Per germline, CDR1 MDHEN and CDR2 SYDVKM. V was shortened by 4 bases and J by 1 base, with 7 bases between the two germline ends. The CDR3 region is CASSWVTQETQYF. The CDR3 DNA sequence: TGTGCCAGCAGTTGGGTTACCCAAGAGACCCAGTACTTC.

In its sample, this clonotype was seen a few times. This chain connects TRBV10-3 to TRBJ1-2; 8 nucleotides match TRBD1. Germline CDR1 reads ENHRY; CDR2 reads SYGVKD. The CDR3 spans 13 residues. V dropped 11 bases and J dropped 1; count of bases not matched to a gene: 6. The CDR3 DNA is TGTGCCGCTTCCGACAGGGGTAACTATGGCTACACCTTC. Its protein product is CAASDRGNYGYTF.

This chain uses TRBV18 with TRBJ2-1; D might be TRBD2 (5 bases). Germline lookup yields CDR1 KGHSH and CDR2 LQKENI. The CDR3 loop spans 17 amino acids. V lost 3 bases and J lost 7, with 22 bases in between. CDR3 region: CASSPPAARPRVNEQFF. The CDR3 DNA follows: TGTGCCAGCTCACCCCCCGCCGCGAGGCCGAGGGTGAATGAGCAGTTCTTC.

This clonotype was counted a few times. The J gene is TRBJ2-5, the V gene TRBV20-1; 8 nucleotides align to TRBD2. This CDR3 spans 15 amino acids. In germline, CDR1 is DFQATT, CDR2 SNEGSKA (reference sequence). Trimming took 0 bases from V and 5 from J; bases not matched to a gene: 8. DNA of the CDR3: TGCAGTGCTAGAGATTTCCGGGAGGGTTGGGAGACCCAGTACTTC. Protein product: CSARDFREGWETQYF.